This T cell receptor beta chain was profiled in a study of persistence of HIV-infected CD4 T cells. Nonspecific anti-CD3/anti-CD28 bead stimulation represents the broad CD4+ T cell repertoire. CD4+ T cells upregulating both CD40 ligand and CD69 were sorted as responding cells. Germline values: CDR1 MNHEY, CDR2 SVGAGI. CDR3 length: 14 amino acids. V trimming: 6 bases; J trimming: 1 base; junction bases outside the gene matches: 4. Sequencing used immunoSEQ version 4 in survey mode. Libraries were prepared by immunoSEQ multiplex PCR; TCRdb keeps only in-frame clonotypes and omits some of them. The profile shows roughly 43,000 clones, around 92% of them singletons. To note about this clone: As yet, its antigen is unknown.

The V gene is TRBV6-5, the J gene TRBJ1-1; 8 positions agree with TRBD1. This receptor was obtained from an adult man with HIV who was CMV-seropositive. The specimen was CD4+ T cells sorted from PBMCs after roughly 20-hour stimulation, collected from a patient who received antiretroviral therapy. The CDR3 spells CASRYRGTNTEAFF. Written as DNA, the CDR3 is TGTGCCAGCAGGTACAGGGGGACGAACACTGAAGCTTTCTTT.